Listed below are T cell receptor beta chains from one sample, sequenced in a study of cytomegalovirus exposure and HLA in healthy donors. Only in-frame clones appear in the TCRdb table, and some are missing; sequencing was by immunoSEQ multiplex PCR. The table has 110,000 to 150,000 clones, approximately 83% seen once. The sequenced sample consisted of PBMCs. These TCRs come from a middle-aged man in good health and CMV-seropositive. Each CDR3 is given with its conserved first and last residue. A D gene is named only where the DNA matches it firmly. Size is omitted from some rows. Given values are once, few, many or a class for expanded clones.

v_gene: TRBV6-6; d_gene: TRBD1; abundance: .; j_gene: TRBJ2-5; CDR3nt: TGTGCCAGCAGTACGGGACAGGGAGGAGAGACCCAGTACTTC; CDR3aa: CASSTGQGGETQYF
v_gene: TRBV7-9; d_gene: .; abundance: .; j_gene: TRBJ1-4; CDR3nt: TGTGCCAGCAGCTTACAGGGAGGGGAAGAAAAACTGTTTTTT; CDR3aa: CASSLQGGEEKLFF
v_gene: TRBV29-1; d_gene: TRBD2; abundance: .; j_gene: TRBJ2-3; CDR3nt: TGCAGCGTTGACGGACTAGCGGCCACAGATACGCAGTATTTT; CDR3aa: CSVDGLAATDTQYF
v_gene: TRBV5-1; d_gene: .; abundance: .; j_gene: TRBJ2-7; CDR3nt: TGCGCCAGCAGCCAGCCTACAGATTACGAGCAGTACTTC; CDR3aa: CASSQPTDYEQYF
v_gene: TRBV11-1; d_gene: .; abundance: .; j_gene: TRBJ1-6; CDR3nt: TGTGCCAGCAGCTTAGTGGGCCTGGGGAGCTCACCCCTCCACTTT; CDR3aa: CASSLVGLGSSPLHF
v_gene: TRBV7-8; d_gene: TRBD1; abundance: .; j_gene: TRBJ2-7; CDR3nt: TGTGCCACCTTTAAAAGAGGGGGCGCCCCCGACGAGCAGTACTTC; CDR3aa: CATFKRGGAPDEQYF
v_gene: TRBV6-5; d_gene: .; abundance: medium-sized; j_gene: TRBJ1-5; CDR3nt: TGTGCCAGCAGTCCCCTCCCCTCTTTTCAGCCCCAGCATTTT; CDR3aa: CASSPLPSFQPQHF
v_gene: TRBV5-6; d_gene: TRBD2; abundance: .; j_gene: TRBJ2-7; CDR3nt: TGTGCCAGCAGCTTTAGCGGGGGGGCGGGCGTTTACGAGCAGTACTTC; CDR3aa: CASSFSGGAGVYEQYF
v_gene: TRBV6-5; d_gene: TRBD1; abundance: .; j_gene: TRBJ2-7; CDR3nt: TGTGCCAGCAGTTACTCGAAACAGGGGGCCTACGAGCAGTACTTC; CDR3aa: CASSYSKQGAYEQYF
v_gene: TRBV19; d_gene: .; abundance: .; j_gene: TRBJ1-1; CDR3nt: TGTGCCACCCAGACCCACAGGGAAAGCGCTGAAGCTTTCTTT; CDR3aa: CATQTHRESAEAFF
v_gene: TRBV5-1; d_gene: .; abundance: .; j_gene: TRBJ2-4; CDR3nt: TGCGCCAGCAGCTCCCGCGCGGAGGCGCGGAACATTCAGTACTTC; CDR3aa: CASSSRAEARNIQYF
v_gene: TRBV29-1; d_gene: TRBD1; abundance: .; j_gene: TRBJ2-7; CDR3nt: TGCAGCGTTGAAGAACCGGGACAGAGCTACGAGCAGTACTTC; CDR3aa: CSVEEPGQSYEQYF
v_gene: TRBV9; d_gene: .; abundance: many; j_gene: TRBJ1-2; CDR3nt: TGTGCCAGCAGCAGGCAGCTAGATGGCTACACCTTC; CDR3aa: CASSRQLDGYTF
v_gene: TRBV7-3; d_gene: TRBD2; abundance: .; j_gene: TRBJ2-1; CDR3nt: TGTGCCACCGCCCTAGCGGGGGCCCCTCGTGAGCAGTTCTTC; CDR3aa: CATALAGAPREQFF
v_gene: TRBV6-6; d_gene: TRBD2; abundance: .; j_gene: TRBJ2-1; CDR3nt: TGTGCCAGCAGTTTTCCGGGACTAGCTTACAATGAGCAGTTCTTC; CDR3aa: CASSFPGLAYNEQFF
v_gene: TRBV7-9; d_gene: TRBD1; abundance: .; j_gene: TRBJ1-3; CDR3nt: TGTGCCAGCAGCCCTCCCGACAGGGATAGCACCATATATTTT; CDR3aa: CASSPPDRDSTIYF
v_gene: TRBV5-1; d_gene: .; abundance: once; j_gene: TRBJ1-2; CDR3nt: TGCGCCAGCAGCTTGAGGCAGGGGTATGGCTACACCTTC; CDR3aa: CASSLRQGYGYTF
v_gene: TRBV6-5; d_gene: .; abundance: .; j_gene: TRBJ2-2; CDR3nt: TGTGCCAGCAATAAGGGGCCGAGAAGGCCCGGGGAGCTGTTTTTT; CDR3aa: CASNKGPRRPGELFF
v_gene: TRBV27; d_gene: .; abundance: .; j_gene: TRBJ2-7; CDR3nt: TGTGCCAGCAGTTTAGGGGCAGGGGCTATCTACGAGCAGTACTTC; CDR3aa: CASSLGAGAIYEQYF
v_gene: TRBV10-3; d_gene: .; abundance: .; j_gene: TRBJ1-2; CDR3nt: TGTGCCATCAGTGGGAACAGCTACTATGGCTACACCTTC; CDR3aa: CAISGNSYYGYTF
v_gene: TRBV19; d_gene: TRBD2; abundance: .; j_gene: TRBJ2-7; CDR3nt: TGTGCCAGTAGTATTGCGGGAGCTGTCGTATACGAGCAGTACTTC; CDR3aa: CASSIAGAVVYEQYF